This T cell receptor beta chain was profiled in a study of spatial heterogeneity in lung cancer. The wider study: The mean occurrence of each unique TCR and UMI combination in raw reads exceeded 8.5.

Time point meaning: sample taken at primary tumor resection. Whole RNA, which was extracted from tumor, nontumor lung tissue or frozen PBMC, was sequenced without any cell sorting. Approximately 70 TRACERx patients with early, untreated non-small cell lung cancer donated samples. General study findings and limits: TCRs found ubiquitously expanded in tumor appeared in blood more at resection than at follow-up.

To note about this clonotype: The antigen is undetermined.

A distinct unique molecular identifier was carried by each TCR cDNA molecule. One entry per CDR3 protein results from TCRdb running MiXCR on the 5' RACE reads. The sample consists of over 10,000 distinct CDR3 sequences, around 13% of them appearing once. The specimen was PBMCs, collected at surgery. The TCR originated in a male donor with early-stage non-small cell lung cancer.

In DNA, the CDR3 is TGTGCCAGCAGTCCCCGCAACTACGAGCAGTACTTC. It codes for CASSPRNYEQYF. The gene calls are TRBV12-3 or TRBV12-4 and TRBJ2-7; D is undetermined. The V gene lost 5 bases and the J gene lost 3 bases, with 8 bases spanning the gap. The length of the CDR3 is 12 residues.